This T cell receptor (beta chain) was identified in a study of control samples from healthy donors and cancer patients. V was cut by 6 bases and J by 8 bases, with 22 bases left in between. The germline V gene encodes CDR1 MNHEY and CDR2 SVGAGI. There are 15 residues in the CDR3. Measured with immunoSEQ multiplex PCR; TCRdb has only the in-frame clones, and not every one. The sample includes over 150,000 clones, over 85% seen only once; the top ten take almost 1.5%. In its sample, this clone was seen once. The sample comprised blood. The chain recombines TRBV6-5 with TRBJ1-2; tentatively, D is TRBD1 (6 bases). This clonotype was obtained from a man younger than 35 in good health. CDR3 nucleotides: TGTGCCAGCAGGAAGAGACCCCGACAGGTCGCGGGCTACACCTTC. Translating it yields CASRKRPRQVAGYTF.